The clone carrying this T cell receptor (beta chain) showed up just a few times. This specimen comes from a study of patients and donors after allogeneic stem cell transplantation. TCRdb called the RT-PCR reads again in MiXCR, with one record for every CDR3 protein. This repertoire shows roughly 30,000 distinct CDR3 sequences, approximately 6.3% found once; its top ten account for 34%. Germline-derived CDR1 and CDR2 are SGDLS and YYNGEE. This CDR3 comprises 16 residues. J was trimmed by 4 bases and V by 3 bases; bases with no gene match: 5. The source of this sequence is a human donor who was either an allogeneic HSCT recipient or a stem cell or donor lymphocyte infusion donor (not recorded which). It is not recorded whose cells these are; they may come from a transplant donor. Sequencing was performed on blood, either unsorted or a sorted T cell fraction (not recorded which). This chain links TRBV9 with TRBJ2-5, with TRBD2 matching 14 bases. CDR3 DNA sequence: TGTGCCAGCAGCGCCCCGACTAGCGGGAGGGCAGAGACCCAGTACTTC. Translating gives CASSAPTSGRAETQYF.